This T cell receptor beta chain emerged from a study of T cell changes during pregnancy in multiple sclerosis. This clone came up once. Measured with immunoSEQ multiplex PCR; TCRdb has only the in-frame clones, and not every one. The top ten hold more than 1.5% of the sample, which has some 54,000 clones, roughly 93% seen once. This CDR3 comprises 16 residues. Germline V gene sequence: CDR1 MNHNS, CDR2 SASEGT. With 1 base removed from V and 2 bases from J, the gap between germline ends came to 12 bases. Specimen: peripheral blood, collected after pregnancy. The sequence was obtained from a female donor with multiple sclerosis, enrolled in a pregnancy study. The rearrangement joins TRBV6-1 to TRBJ1-5; TRBD1 might be the D (5 bases). Here the CDR3 reads CASSEGQFRGNQPQHF. CDR3 bases: TGTGCCAGCAGTGAAGGACAGTTTCGGGGCAATCAGCCCCAGCATTTT.